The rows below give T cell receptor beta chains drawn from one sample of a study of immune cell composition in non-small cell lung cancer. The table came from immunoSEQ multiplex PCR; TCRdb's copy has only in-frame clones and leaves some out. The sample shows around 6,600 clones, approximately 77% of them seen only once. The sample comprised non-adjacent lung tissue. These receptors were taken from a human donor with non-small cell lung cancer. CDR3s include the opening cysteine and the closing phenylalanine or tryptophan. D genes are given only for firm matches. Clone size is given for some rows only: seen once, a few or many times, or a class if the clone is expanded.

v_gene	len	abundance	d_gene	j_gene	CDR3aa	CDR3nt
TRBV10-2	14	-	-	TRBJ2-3	CASSEATYTDTQYF	TGCGCCAGCAGTGAGGCCACCTACACAGATACGCAGTATTTT
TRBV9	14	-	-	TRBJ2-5	CASSVGGGGETQYF	TGTGCCAGCAGCGTAGGGGGAGGGGGAGAGACCCAGTACTTC
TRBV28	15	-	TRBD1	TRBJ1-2	CASSTPHGQGYGYTF	TGTGCCAGCAGTACACCACACGGACAGGGGTATGGCTACACCTTC
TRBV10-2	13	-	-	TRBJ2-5	CASSAGFQETQYF	TGCGCCAGCAGTGCAGGGTTCCAAGAGACCCAGTACTTC
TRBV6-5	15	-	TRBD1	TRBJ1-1	CASIKGTAYNTEAFF	TGTGCCAGCATAAAGGGGACAGCATATAACACTGAAGCTTTCTTT
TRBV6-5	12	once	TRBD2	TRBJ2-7	CASSRTSYEQYF	TGTGCCAGCAGCCGGACTAGCTACGAGCAGTACTTC
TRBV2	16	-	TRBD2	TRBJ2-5	CASSVMASGRGETQYF	TGTGCCAGCAGTGTTATGGCTAGCGGGAGAGGGGAGACCCAGTACTTC
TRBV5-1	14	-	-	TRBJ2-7	CASSFEDRAYEQYF	TGCGCCAGCAGCTTTGAGGACAGAGCCTACGAGCAGTACTTC
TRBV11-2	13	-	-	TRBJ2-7	CASGRQLSYEQYF	TGTGCCAGCGGACGACAGCTCTCCTACGAGCAGTACTTC
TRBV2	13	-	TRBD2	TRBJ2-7	CASTEREFNEQYF	TGTGCCAGCACAGAGCGGGAGTTTAACGAGCAGTACTTC
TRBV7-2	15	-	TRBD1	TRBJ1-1	CASSLSTGAGTEAFF	TGTGCCAGCAGCCTCTCTACAGGGGCAGGAACTGAAGCTTTCTTT
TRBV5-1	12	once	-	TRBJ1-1	CASSLQNTEAFF	TGCGCCAGCAGCTTGCAGAACACTGAAGCTTTCTTT
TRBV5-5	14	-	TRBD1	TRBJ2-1	CASTYRDRGNEQFF	TGTGCCAGCACCTACCGGGACAGGGGTAATGAGCAGTTCTTC
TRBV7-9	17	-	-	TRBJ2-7	CASSLVTLGSESYEQYF	TGTGCCAGCAGCTTAGTTACACTAGGATCTGAGTCCTACGAGCAGTACTTC
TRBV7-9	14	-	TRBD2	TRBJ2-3	CASSPRVAGDTQYF	TGTGCCAGCAGCCCCAGGGTAGCGGGAGATACGCAGTATTTT
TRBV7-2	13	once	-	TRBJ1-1	CASSLSGNTEAFF	TGTGCCAGCAGCTTGAGTGGGAACACTGAAGCTTTCTTT
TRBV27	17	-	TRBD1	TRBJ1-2	CASTRVGTGRVNYGYTF	TGTGCCAGCACCCGAGTGGGGACAGGGAGAGTTAACTATGGCTACACCTTC
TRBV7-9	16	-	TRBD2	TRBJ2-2	CASSPGGLIHIGELFF	TGTGCCAGCAGCCCGGGGGGGCTGATACACATCGGGGAGCTGTTTTTT
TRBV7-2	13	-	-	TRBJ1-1	CASSRQVRTEAFF	TGTGCCAGCAGCAGACAGGTCCGGACTGAAGCTTTCTTT
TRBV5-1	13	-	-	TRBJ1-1	CASRGGGVTEAFF	TGCGCCAGCAGGGGGGGAGGCGTCACTGAAGCTTTCTTT
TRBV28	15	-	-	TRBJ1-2	CASSLPGHPNYGYTF	TGTGCCAGCAGTCTCCCGGGACATCCCAACTATGGCTACACCTTC
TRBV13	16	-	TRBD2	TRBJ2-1	CASSGGVAGRYDEQFF	TGTGCCAGCAGCGGCGGGGTAGCGGGAAGGTATGATGAGCAGTTCTTC
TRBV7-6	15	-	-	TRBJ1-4	CASSSGQINSEKLFF	TGTGCCAGCAGCTCAGGACAGATAAACAGTGAAAAACTGTTTTTT
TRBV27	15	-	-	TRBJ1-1	CASSLIWGQNTEAFF	TGTGCCAGCAGTTTAATATGGGGCCAGAACACTGAAGCTTTCTTT
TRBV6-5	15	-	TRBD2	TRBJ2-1	CASSYLAGGGNEQFF	TGTGCCAGCAGTTACTTAGCGGGAGGAGGCAATGAGCAGTTCTTC
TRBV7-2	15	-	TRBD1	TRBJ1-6	CASRLDRGANSPLHF	TGTGCCAGCAGGCTTGACAGGGGCGCTAATTCACCCCTCCACTTT
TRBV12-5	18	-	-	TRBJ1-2	CASGLVAPRLVPNYGYTF	TGTGCTAGTGGTTTGGTAGCCCCCCGACTTGTCCCTAACTATGGCTACACCTTC
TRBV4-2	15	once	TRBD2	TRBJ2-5	CASSQGTSGQETQYF	TGTGCCAGCAGCCAAGGGACTAGCGGCCAAGAGACCCAGTACTTC
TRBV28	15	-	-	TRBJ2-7	CASSAPRGVNYEQYF	TGTGCCAGCAGTGCCCCCAGGGGTGTGAACTACGAGCAGTACTTC
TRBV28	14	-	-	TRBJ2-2	CASRRGGLSGELFF	TGTGCCAGCAGGAGGGGGGGACTGTCCGGGGAGCTGTTTTTT
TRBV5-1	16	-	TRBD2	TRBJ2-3	CASSLDLAGGTDTQYF	TGCGCCAGCAGCTTGGATCTAGCGGGGGGCACAGATACGCAGTATTTT
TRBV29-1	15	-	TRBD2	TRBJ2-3	CSVEGSGSLTDTQYF	TGCAGCGTTGAAGGGAGCGGGAGTCTCACAGATACGCAGTATTTT
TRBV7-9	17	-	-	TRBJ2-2	CASSLIGGTANTGELFF	TGTGCCAGCAGCTTAATTGGCGGGACCGCGAACACCGGGGAGCTGTTTTTT
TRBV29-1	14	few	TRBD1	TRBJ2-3	CSVILDRDTDTQYF	TGCAGCGTTATTTTAGACAGGGACACAGATACGCAGTATTTT
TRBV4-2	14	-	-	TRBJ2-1	CASSQAGEGNEQFF	TGTGCCAGCAGCCAAGCGGGAGAGGGCAATGAGCAGTTCTTC
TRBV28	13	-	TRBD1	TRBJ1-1	CASSTGTGVEAFF	TGTGCCAGCAGTACCGGGACAGGGGTTGAAGCTTTCTTT
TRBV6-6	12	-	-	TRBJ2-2	CASIRDTGELFF	TGTGCCAGCATACGGGACACCGGGGAGCTGTTTTTT
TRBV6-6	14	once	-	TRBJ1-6	CASSYRGIGSPLHF	TGTGCCAGCAGTTACAGGGGGATCGGTTCACCCCTCCACTTT
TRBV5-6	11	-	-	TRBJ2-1	CASSLQVEQFF	TGTGCCAGCAGCTTGCAGGTTGAGCAGTTCTTC
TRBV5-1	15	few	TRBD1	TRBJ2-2	CASRRDSANTGELFF	TGCGCCAGCAGAAGGGACAGCGCGAACACCGGGGAGCTGTTTTTT
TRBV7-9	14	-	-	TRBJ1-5	CASSLEAGYQPQHF	TGTGCCAGCAGCTTAGAGGCAGGGTATCAGCCCCAGCATTTT
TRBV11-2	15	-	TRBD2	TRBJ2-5	CASSQGAGGPETQYF	TGTGCCAGCAGCCAAGGGGCGGGGGGGCCGGAGACCCAGTACTTC
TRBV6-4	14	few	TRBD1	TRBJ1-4	CASNRQGHNEKLFF	TGTGCCAGCAACCGACAGGGCCATAATGAAAAACTGTTTTTT
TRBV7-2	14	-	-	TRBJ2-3	CASSPGINTDTQYF	TGTGCCAGCAGCCCGGGGATAAACACAGATACGCAGTATTTT
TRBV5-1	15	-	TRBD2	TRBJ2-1	CASSPTSRAYNEQFF	TGCGCCAGCAGCCCGACTAGCAGGGCCTACAATGAGCAGTTCTTC
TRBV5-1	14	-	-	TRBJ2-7	CASSLWDMAYEQYF	TGCGCCAGCAGCTTGTGGGACATGGCCTACGAGCAGTACTTC
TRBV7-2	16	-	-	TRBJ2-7	CASSLDSVVGTYEQYF	TGTGCCAGCAGCTTAGATTCAGTGGTCGGGACCTACGAGCAGTACTTC
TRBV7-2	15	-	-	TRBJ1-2	CASSLAGRLAYGYTF	TGTGCCAGCAGCTTAGCGGGGCGCTTGGCCTATGGCTACACCTTC
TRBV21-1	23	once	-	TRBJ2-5	CASSKVFAPTGTSGSDGQETQYF	TGTGCCAGCAGCAAAGTTTTCGCCCCCACCGGGACTAGCGGGAGTGATGGCCAAGAGACCCAGTACTTC
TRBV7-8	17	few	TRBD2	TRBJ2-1	CASSPTSGTSGYNEQFF	TGTGCCAGCAGCCCAACATCCGGGACTAGCGGCTACAATGAGCAGTTCTTC
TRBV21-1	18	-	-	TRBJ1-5	CASSNRWGRKYCNQPQHF	TGTGCCAGCAGCAACCGGTGGGGGCGAAAATATTGCAATCAGCCCCAGCATTTT
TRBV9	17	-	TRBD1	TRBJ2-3	CASTRSVGTGVTDTQYF	TGTGCCAGCACCAGAAGCGTCGGGACAGGGGTCACAGATACGCAGTATTTT
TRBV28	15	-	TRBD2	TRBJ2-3	CASRSPSGATDTQYF	TGTGCCAGCAGGTCTCCTAGCGGAGCCACAGATACGCAGTATTTT